The 23 T cell receptor beta chains presented below share a single source sample, sequenced in a study of spatial heterogeneity in lung cancer. Documented time point: sample taken at primary tumor resection. Material for sequencing was whole RNA from tumor, nontumor lung or frozen PBMC, left unsorted. TCRdb fed the 5' RACE reads into MiXCR, producing one record per CDR3 protein. The sample shows approximately 90,000 distinct CDR3 sequences, around 10% of them seen only once. Specimen: PBMCs, collected at surgery. The receptors originated from a male donor with early-stage non-small cell lung cancer.

The sample holds many counts of this clonotype. The chain has TRBV6-1 and TRBJ2-7; 8 bases map to TRBD1. Germline V gene lookup returns CDR1 MNHNS and CDR2 SASEGT. J lost 0 bases, V lost 6 bases, and 13 bases had no gene match. The CDR3 totals 17 residues. The CDR3 DNA follows: TGTGCCAGCAGCCCCGCGCCCGGGACAGGAGCCTCCTACGAGCAGTACTTC. Translated, it gives CASSPAPGTGASYEQYF.

This clonotype was found many times. The chain links TRBV18 to TRBJ2-1; D is possibly TRBD1 (6 bases). Trimming took off 4 bases at V and 2 bases at J, with 12 bases between the two ends. The CDR3 sequence is 15 residues long. Per the germline V gene, CDR1 is KGHSH and CDR2 is LQKENI. Written as DNA, the CDR3 is TGTGCCAGCTCACTCGACAGGACAGCCTACAATGAGCAGTTCTTC. Its translation: CASSLDRTAYNEQFF.

A few counts support this clonotype. This rearrangement joins TRBV12-3 or TRBV12-4 to TRBJ2-1; D is ambiguous. The CDR3 covers 11 residues. With 1 base removed from V and 8 bases from J, the gap between germline ends came to 3 bases. The CDR3 DNA reads as TGTGCCAGCAGTTTAGAGGATGAGCAGTTCTTC. The encoded protein is CASSLEDEQFF.

This clonotype was seen many times. The rearrangement links TRBV5-1 to TRBJ2-4; the D gene could be TRBD1 or TRBD2 (5 bases each). Trimming left V 3 bases short and J 3 bases short, with 10 bases between. The CDR3 covers 14 residues. In germline, CDR1 is SGHRS, CDR2 YFSETQ. CDR3: CASSSGAGKNIQYF. For the CDR3, the DNA is TGCGCCAGCAGCTCCGGGGCTGGCAAAAACATTCAGTACTTC.

This clonotype has at least ten counts. This chain connects TRBV5-1 to TRBJ1-1; maybe TRBD1 (6 bases). V shed 4 bases and J shed 1 base, with 11 bases lying between them. Germline CDR1 SGHRS, CDR2 YFSETQ. The CDR3 contains 14 residues. CDR3 nucleotide sequence: TGCGCCAGCAGCCTGGACAGCCAGAACACTGAAGCTTTCTTT. It is translated as CASSLDSQNTEAFF.

This clonotype was seen at least ten times. V is TRBV28 and J is TRBJ2-1; no clear D gene. Germline assignment: CDR1 MDHEN and CDR2 SYDVKM. Trimming took 7 bases from V and 3 from J, leaving 13 bases between them. This CDR3 is 14 amino acids long. CDR3 coding DNA: TGTGCCAGCACTGGTCCTCGGTTCTACAATGAGCAGTTCTTC. This translates into CASTGPRFYNEQFF.

In its sample, this clonotype was seen a few times. The chain recombines TRBV12-3 or TRBV12-4 with TRBJ2-1; 7 positions match TRBD1. CDR3 size: 18 residues. V trimming: 3 bases; J trimming: 4 bases; junction bases outside the gene matches: 15. The CDR3 nucleotides are TGTGCCAGCAGTTTGGGTATAGGGGGCCCCGGACAATACAATGAGCAGTTCTTC. It translates to CASSLGIGGPGQYNEQFF.

This clonotype turned up a few times. V gene TRBV10-3 combines with J gene TRBJ2-1; D tentatively reads TRBD1 or TRBD2 (6 bases each). Trimming took 8 bases from V and 8 from J, leaving 19 bases between them. The CDR3 is 14 residues long. CDR1 ENHRY and CDR2 SYGVKD come from the germline V gene. CDR3 DNA: TGTGCCATCTCCTCACGGGGGCAGGGTGATGAGCAGTTCTTC. It translates to CAISSRGQGDEQFF.

This clonotype has a count of ten or more. The chain carries TRBV6-2 or TRBV6-3 and TRBJ2-3, with 10 positions matching TRBD2. V lost 2 bases, J lost 3 bases, and 8 bases stayed unmatched. CDR1 is MNHEY, CDR2 SVGEGT, per germline. The CDR3 contains 17 residues. CDR3 sequence: CASSYMLTSGQTDTQYF. The CDR3 DNA reads TGTGCCAGCAGTTACATGCTGACTAGCGGGCAGACAGATACGCAGTATTTT.

This sequence joins TRBV13 and TRBJ2-7; D call uncertain. With 1 base removed from V and 1 base from J, the gap between germline ends came to 5 bases. CDR3 size: 13 residues. The germline V gene has CDR1 PRHDT and CDR2 FYEKMQ (reference sequence). The CDR3 nucleotides read TGTGCCAGCAGCTTAGATCGGTCCTACGAGCAGTACTTC. It encodes CASSLDRSYEQYF. Combining the CDR3 with reference TRBV13 and TRBJ2-7 gives the whole variable domain AAGVIQSPRHLIKEKRETATLKCYPIPRHDTVYWYQQGPGQDPQFLISFYEKMQSDKGSIPDRFSAQQFSDYHSELNMSSLELGDSALYFCASSLDRSYEQYFGPGTRLTVT.

This clonotype was recorded many times. The genes are TRBV3-1 and TRBJ2-2; TRBD1 aligns across 7 bases. J gave up 1 base and V 6 bases, and 2 bases lay outside the gene matches. Germline V gene sequence: CDR1 LGHDT, CDR2 YNNKEL (reference sequence). The CDR3 has 14 residues. CDR3 region: CASRGTVNTGELFF. DNA of the CDR3: TGTGCCAGCAGAGGGACAGTGAACACCGGGGAGCTGTTTTTT.

The sample holds many counts of this clonotype. The chain links TRBV4-3 to TRBJ2-5; the match to TRBD2 covers 7 bases. Per the germline V gene, CDR1 is LGHNA and CDR2 is YSLEER. This CDR3 has 16 residues. The V gene end was trimmed by 0 bases and the J gene end by 1 base; junction bases not matched to a gene: 5. In nucleotides, the CDR3 is TGCGCCAGCAGCCAAGATGTAGCTAGCGGCCAAGAGACCCAGTACTTC. Encoded protein: CASSQDVASGQETQYF.

There are many counts of this clonotype. The gene calls are TRBV3-1 and TRBJ2-7; D gene ambiguous. Germline CDR1 LGHDT, CDR2 YNNKEL (reference sequence). V gave up 5 bases and J gave up 3 bases, with 5 bases separating them. This CDR3 spans 11 amino acids. As DNA, the CDR3 is TGTGCCAGCAGCTTGCGCTACGAGCAGTACTTC. It codes for CASSLRYEQYF.

This clonotype was seen a few times. V and J are TRBV12-3 or TRBV12-4 and TRBJ2-7; TRBD2 agrees at 13 bases. This CDR3 has 15 residues. V lost 3 bases and J lost 2; bases outside the gene matches: 1. CDR3 DNA sequence: TGTGCCAGCAGTTTGGGACTAGCGGGGCCCTACGAGCAGTACTTC. Its protein is CASSLGLAGPYEQYF.

The sample holds many counts of this clonotype. The chain employs TRBV7-2 and TRBJ1-1, with D unresolved. CDR3 length equals 12 residues. V lost 5 bases and J 8 bases, leaving 12 bases between the germline ends. Looked up from germline, CDR1 is SGHTA and CDR2 is FQGNSA. CDR3 nucleotides: TGTGCCAGCAGCCCGCGAGTTTCGGAAGCTTTCTTT. Translation: CASSPRVSEAFF.

This clonotype occurred a few times. This CDR3 reads CSAVGTSGATQGELFF. The CDR3 nucleotides read TGCAGTGCTGTCGGGACTAGCGGGGCCACACAGGGGGAGCTGTTTTTT. V gene TRBV20-1 combines with J gene TRBJ2-2; the match to TRBD2 covers 13 bases. Germline V gene data show CDR1 as DFQATT and CDR2 as SNEGSKA (reference sequence). With V trimmed by 5 bases and J by 8 bases, 11 bases remained unmatched. The CDR3 runs 16 residues.

In its sample, this clonotype was seen many times. This chain connects TRBV5-4 to TRBJ2-5, with TRBD1 as a possible D gene (6 bases). Germline loops: CDR1 SGHNT, CDR2 YYREEE (reference sequence). Trimming took off 4 bases at V and 0 bases at J, with 13 bases between the two ends. The CDR3 totals 15 residues. CDR3 residues: CASSLRTAYQETQYF. CDR3 DNA: TGTGCCAGCAGCCTTCGGACAGCGTACCAAGAGACCCAGTACTTC.

As concerns this clonotype: The junction departs from germline at one end; a sequencing error may be responsible. The chain combines TRBV25-1 with TRBJ1-1; no clear D. There are 13 residues in the CDR3. Germline V CDR1 and CDR2: MGHDK, SYGVNS. The CDR3 protein is CVSSAEPNTEAFF. The CDR3 DNA follows: TGTGTCAGCAGCGCGGAACCGAACACTGAAGCTTTCTTT.

This clonotype came up many times. The rearrangement links TRBV7-6 to TRBJ1-2, with TRBD1 as a possible D gene (6 bases). Germline lookup yields CDR1 SGHVS and CDR2 FNYEAQ. This CDR3 has 18 amino acids. Trimming cost V 2 bases and J 0 bases, with 19 bases left between them. In DNA, the CDR3 is TGTGCCAGCAGCTTACAGTGGGACAAACGCGAGACTAACTATGGCTACACCTTC. Translated, it gives CASSLQWDKRETNYGYTF.

The chain couples TRBV20-1 to TRBJ2-1; D is unresolved. Germline V gene lookup returns CDR1 DFQATT and CDR2 SNEGSKA (reference sequence). V lost 3 bases to trimming and J lost 4 bases, with 7 bases between them. The CDR3 has 12 amino acids. DNA for the CDR3: TGCAGTGCTAGTCGAGAATACAATGAGCAGTTCTTC. Encoded protein: CSASREYNEQFF.

The table lists this clonotype with many counts. V is TRBV7-9 and J is TRBJ1-6; the match to TRBD1 covers 7 bases. Germline CDR1 is SEHNR and CDR2 is FQNEAQ (reference sequence). J lost 2 bases, V lost 1 base, and 5 bases had no gene match. CDR3 length: 17 amino acids. The CDR3 DNA reads as TGTGCCAGCAGCTTAGGACCAGGGACAGCCTATAATTCACCCCTCCACTTT. This translates into CASSLGPGTAYNSPLHF.

As to this clonotype: At one end the junction does not follow the germline gene, possibly because of a read error. CDR3 nucleotides: TGTGCCACCAGCAGGGGCAATCAGCAGTTCTTC. Its translation: CATSRGNQQFF. V is TRBV15 and J is TRBJ2-1; D is ambiguous. The CDR3 runs 11 residues. Germline loops: CDR1 LNHNV, CDR2 YYDKDF (reference sequence).

This clonotype was counted ten times or more. The gene calls are TRBV7-3 and TRBJ2-1; 9 bases map to TRBD2. The CDR3 covers 15 residues. The ends lost 4 bases at V and 0 bases at J; junction bases unmatched: 1. From germline, CDR1 is SGHTA and CDR2 FQGTGA. CDR3 in amino acids: CASSSSGNSYNEQFF. The CDR3 DNA reads TGTGCCAGCAGCTCTAGCGGGAACTCCTACAATGAGCAGTTCTTC.